Shown below are 21 T cell receptor beta chains from a single sample sequenced in a study of regulatory T cells in long-lasting Graves disease. Arm-PCR of CDR3 regions and iRepertoire HTBI primers were the basis on which TCR beta libraries were built. TCRdb passed the multiplex PCR reads through MiXCR, listing each CDR3 protein once. Of about 400,000 distinct CDR3 sequences in the sample, approximately 15% were seen once. The sample's time point: newly diagnosed GD, antithyroid drugs for less than 3 months. RNA from PBMCs was the source of the TCR library. The same sample was also studied in work on T cells in Graves' hyperthyroidism and ophthalmopathy.

Sequences were derived from peripheral blood mononuclear cells (PBMCs), sampled at new diagnosis, from a patient treated with antithyroid drugs. These receptors originate from a woman in her thirties or forties with Graves disease.

This clonotype was seen only a few times. This chain links TRBV15 with TRBJ2-1; 8 bases map to TRBD1. V shed 0 bases, J shed 0 bases, and the junction held 1 base outside the gene matches. The CDR3 loop spans 16 amino acids. CDR1 LNHNV and CDR2 YYDKDF come from the germline V gene (reference sequence). The CDR3 bases are TGTGCCACCAGCAGAGAAACAGGGGGCTCCTACAATGAGCAGTTCTTC. The encoded protein is CATSRETGGSYNEQFF.

This clonotype was seen repeatedly, ten times or more. The chain recombines TRBV18 with TRBJ2-7; possible D gene TRBD1, 5 bases. This CDR3 comprises 12 residues. Trimming shortened V by 6 bases and J by 2 bases, and 8 bases separated the two germline ends. Germline CDR1 reads KGHSH; CDR2 reads LQKENI. CDR3 sequence reads: CASSMGPYEQYF. Written as DNA, the CDR3 is TGTGCCAGCTCGATGGGGCCCTACGAGCAGTACTTC.

This clonotype was counted ten times or more. V and J are TRBV12-3 or TRBV12-4 and TRBJ2-1, with D hard to call. The V and J ends lost 8 bases and 0 bases respectively, with 8 bases between them. The CDR3 is 13 amino acids. This CDR3 reads CASGPFSYNEQFF. Here the CDR3 DNA reads TGTGCCAGCGGCCCCTTCTCCTACAATGAGCAGTTCTTC.

This chain connects TRBV6-9 to TRBJ2-1, with TRBD1 as a possible D gene (5 bases). V was pared by 3 bases and J by 5 bases, with 8 bases between. The CDR3 is 13 residues long. Germline V CDR1 and CDR2: MNHGY, SVAAGI. CDR3 bases: TGTGCCAGCAGTTACTCAGGGAACAATGAGCAGTTCTTC. Protein product: CASSYSGNNEQFF.

Ten or more counts support this clonotype. This chain links TRBV27 with TRBJ1-3, with 8 bases identical to TRBD1. V lost 0 bases to trimming and J lost 1 base; unmatched junction nucleotides: 5. The CDR3 runs 17 residues. Looked up from germline, CDR1 is MNHEY and CDR2 is SMNVEV (reference sequence). In DNA form, the CDR3 reads TGTGCCAGCAGTTTATCATGGACAGGGTTATCTGGAAACACCATATATTTT. Amino acids: CASSLSWTGLSGNTIYF.

Ten or more counts support this clonotype. This chain uses TRBV18 with TRBJ2-7, with a weak D call TRBD1 (6 bases). Germline V gene lookup returns CDR1 KGHSH and CDR2 LQKENI. The V end lost 2 bases, the J end lost 1 base, and 12 bases lay between the germline ends. The CDR3 is 15 amino acids. CDR3 in amino acids: CASSPEGTLSYEQYF. The CDR3, as DNA: TGTGCCAGCTCACCAGAGGGGACACTATCCTACGAGCAGTACTTC.

As concerns this clonotype: A much bigger clone sits one base away, suggesting this may be a read error. The gene calls are TRBV18 and TRBJ2-2, with TRBD1 identical over 8 bases. The CDR3 covers 14 residues. The J segment lost 10 bases and the V segment lost 1 base, leaving 5 bases of the junction unmatched. Germline CDR1 is KGHSH and CDR2 is LQKENI. DNA of the CDR3: TGTGCCAGCTCACCACGGACAGGGATGGAGGAGCTGTTTTTT. It specifies CASSPRTGMEELFF.

This clonotype was seen a few times. The gene calls are TRBV5-1 and TRBJ1-1; possible D gene TRBD1, 6 bases. Trimming took 4 bases from V and 3 from J, leaving 19 bases between them. The germline CDR1 and CDR2 sequences are SGHRS and YFSETQ. The CDR3 consists of 16 residues. CDR3 DNA sequence: TGCGCCAGCAGCGGCCGGTCCTCGACAGGACACACTGAAGCTTTCTTT. Its translation: CASSGRSSTGHTEAFF.

The V and J genes are TRBV12-3 or TRBV12-4 and TRBJ2-3; D is undetermined. The CDR3 extends over 13 amino acids. The germline V and J ends were trimmed by 5 bases and 7 bases, with 13 bases remaining between them. CDR3 nucleotide sequence: TGTGCCAGCAGTCTCGGGCCTAGTAATACGCAGTATTTT. This codes for CASSLGPSNTQYF.

The sample holds a few counts of this clonotype. A read error may be the cause here, since a much bigger clone is one base away. The CDR3 sequence is CASSTSGAPSYNEQFF. CDR3 sequence (DNA): TGTGCCAGCTCGACTAGCGGGGCGCCTTCCTACAATGAGCAGTTCTTC. This chain uses TRBV10-3 with TRBJ2-1, with 11 bases aligning to TRBD2. V was clipped by 10 bases and J by 1 base; unmatched bases: 9. CDR3 size: 16 residues. Germline values: CDR1 ENHRY, CDR2 SYGVKD.

In this sample, this clonotype turned up many times. The chain employs TRBV19 and TRBJ2-7; D is uncertain. Trimming removed 1 base at V and 5 bases at J, with 12 bases between. The CDR3 has 14 amino acids. Germline V gene sequence: CDR1 LNHDA, CDR2 SQIVND (reference sequence). The CDR3 loop reads CASSIASGPDEQYF. CDR3 DNA: TGTGCCAGTAGTATAGCCTCCGGACCTGACGAGCAGTACTTC.

The chain links TRBV20-1 to TRBJ2-5; 14 bases are shared with TRBD2. The germline V gene encodes CDR1 DFQATT and CDR2 SNEGSKA (reference sequence). V shed 6 bases and J 1 base; nucleotides not matched to a gene: 10. The CDR3 has 17 amino acids. The CDR3 nucleotides are TGCAGTGCGATCGGGACTAGCGGGAGTGGCCTCCAAGAGACCCAGTACTTC. Its translation: CSAIGTSGSGLQETQYF.

This clonotype was detected a few times. The rearrangement uses TRBV20-1 and TRBJ2-3; D ambiguous. The CDR3 totals 14 residues. The V end lost 5 bases, the J end lost 1 base, and 13 bases lay between the germline ends. Germline-derived CDR1 and CDR2 are DFQATT and SNEGSKA (reference sequence). DNA for the CDR3: TGCAGTGCTCCCAGAGCGAGTGGCACAGATACGCAGTATTTT. It specifies CSAPRASGTDTQYF.

Comments on this clonotype: Possible read error: a much larger clone is one base away. The chain is built from TRBV7-3 and TRBJ1-2, with D possibly TRBD1 on 5 matching bases. The length of the CDR3 is 14 residues. With 7 bases removed from V and 7 bases from J, the gap between germline ends came to 19 bases. In germline, CDR1 is SGHTA, CDR2 FQGTGA. The CDR3: CASNLTGGASGYTF. CDR3 coding DNA: TGTGCCAGCAACCTCACAGGAGGGGCGAGTGGCTACACCTTC.

This clonotype was recorded at least ten times. This chain links TRBV20-1 with TRBJ2-7; D gene ambiguous. This CDR3 region has 14 residues. The germline V gene encodes CDR1 DFQATT and CDR2 SNEGSKA (reference sequence). V lost 0 bases to trimming and J lost 3 bases, with 12 bases between them. CDR3 nucleotide sequence: TGCAGTGCTAGAGAGCCAGATTTAGGCTACGAGCAGTACTTC. This sequence encodes CSAREPDLGYEQYF.

There are many counts of this clonotype. J is TRBJ1-2 and V is TRBV3-1; perhaps TRBD1 as D (6 bases). The CDR3 loop spans 15 amino acids. From germline, CDR1 is LGHDT and CDR2 YNNKEL (reference sequence). Trimming took 3 bases from V and 4 from J, leaving 15 bases between them. In nucleotides, the CDR3 is TGTGCCAGCAGCCAGTCCGAGGGGGGGGTCTATGGCTACACCTTC. Amino acids: CASSQSEGGVYGYTF.

This clonotype was counted a few times. The chain links TRBV7-8 to TRBJ1-5; tentatively, D is TRBD1 (6 bases). Germline V lookup: CDR1 SGHVS, CDR2 FQNEAQ. The CDR3 is made up of 16 amino acids. Between the trimmed V and J ends, which lost 1 base and 8 bases, there was a span of 18 bases. The CDR3 region is CASSLGPQGQDKPQHF. The CDR3 region has the DNA TGTGCCAGCAGCTTAGGGCCACAGGGCCAGGATAAGCCCCAGCATTTT.

The V call is TRBV6-1, the J call TRBJ2-3; 15 nucleotides align to TRBD2. This CDR3 is built from 16 residues. V was pared by 5 bases and J by 3 bases, with 3 bases of the junction left unmatched. Per germline, CDR1 MNHNS and CDR2 SASEGT. CDR3 sequence (DNA): TGTGCCAGCAGTAAGGGACTAGCGGGAGGTACAGATACGCAGTATTTT. This gives the protein CASSKGLAGGTDTQYF.

The rearrangement uses TRBV28 and TRBJ2-1, with TRBD1 identical over 8 bases. V dropped 5 bases and J dropped 8; count of bases not matched to a gene: 8. Per the germline V gene, CDR1 is MDHEN and CDR2 is SYDVKM. This CDR3 has 14 amino acids. The CDR3 is CASSAGQGGYEQFF. DNA of the CDR3: TGTGCCAGCAGTGCAGGACAGGGTGGGTATGAGCAGTTCTTC.

This clonotype was observed many times. J is TRBJ1-1 and V is TRBV6-1, with 7 bases that match TRBD1. The CDR3 has 13 residues. CDR1 is MNHNS and CDR2 is SASEGT in the germline V gene. V dropped 6 bases and J dropped 6; count of bases not matched to a gene: 7. CDR3 in DNA: TGTGCCAGCAGCCAGGGGGAGGGGTCTGAAGCTTTCTTT. Protein product: CASSQGEGSEAFF.

In DNA form, the CDR3 reads TGTGCCAGCAGTTTTCTCGCTGACACCGGGGAGCTGTTTTTT. Translation gives CASSFLADTGELFF. The chain employs TRBV27 and TRBJ2-2; D gene unclear. V lost 3 bases, J lost 3 bases, and 8 bases lay in between. The length of the CDR3 is 14 residues. CDR1 is MNHEY and CDR2 is SMNVEV in the germline V gene (reference sequence).